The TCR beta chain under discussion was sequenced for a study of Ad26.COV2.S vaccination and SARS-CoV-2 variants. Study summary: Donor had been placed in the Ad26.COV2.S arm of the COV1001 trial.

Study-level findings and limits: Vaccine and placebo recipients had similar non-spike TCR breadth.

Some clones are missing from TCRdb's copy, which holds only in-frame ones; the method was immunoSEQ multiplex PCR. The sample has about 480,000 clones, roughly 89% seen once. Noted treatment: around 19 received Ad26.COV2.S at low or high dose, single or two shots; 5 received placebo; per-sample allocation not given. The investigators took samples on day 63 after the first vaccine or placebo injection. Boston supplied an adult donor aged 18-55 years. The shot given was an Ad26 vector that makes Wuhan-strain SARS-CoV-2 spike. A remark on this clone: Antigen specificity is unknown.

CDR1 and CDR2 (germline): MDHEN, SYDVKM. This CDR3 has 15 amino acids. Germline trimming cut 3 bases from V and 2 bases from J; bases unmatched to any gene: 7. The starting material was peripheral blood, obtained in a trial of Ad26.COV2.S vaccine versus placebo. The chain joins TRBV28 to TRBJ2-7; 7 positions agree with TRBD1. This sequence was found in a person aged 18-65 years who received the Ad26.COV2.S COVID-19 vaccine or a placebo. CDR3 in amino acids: CASSLGRQGPYEQYF. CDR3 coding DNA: TGTGCCAGCAGTTTGGGGAGACAGGGCCCCTACGAGCAGTACTTC.